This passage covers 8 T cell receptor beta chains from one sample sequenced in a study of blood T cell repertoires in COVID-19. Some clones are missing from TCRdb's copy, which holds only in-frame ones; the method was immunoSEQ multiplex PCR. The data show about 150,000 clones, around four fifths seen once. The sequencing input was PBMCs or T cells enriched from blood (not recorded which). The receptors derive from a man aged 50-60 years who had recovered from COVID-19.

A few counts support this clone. DNA of the CDR3: TGCGCCAGCACCCATTCCGGGATTGGGACTGAAGCTTTCTTT. Protein: CASTHSGIGTEAFF. The rearrangement joins TRBV5-1 to TRBJ1-1; D not resolved. The germline CDR1 and CDR2 sequences are SGHRS and YFSETQ. The length of the CDR3 is 14 residues. V dropped 6 bases and J dropped 5 bases, with 17 bases sitting between them.

CDR3 sequence reads: CASSHIRTGNTEAFF. The DNA for the CDR3 is TGTGCCAGCAGCCACATACGGACGGGAAACACTGAAGCTTTCTTT. The chain uses TRBV3-1 (or the pseudogene TRBV3-2) and TRBJ1-1; D unclear. Trimming stripped 3 bases from V and 2 bases from J, with 13 bases between. Germline CDR1 LGHDT, CDR2 YNNKEL (reference sequence). The CDR3 consists of 15 residues.

CDR3 nucleotide sequence: TGTGCCAGCAGGATTCAGGGGGCTGGCACTGAAGCTTTCTTT. This gives the protein CASRIQGAGTEAFF. The V gene is TRBV7-2, the J gene TRBJ1-1; 8 nucleotides match TRBD1. Losses at the gene ends were 6 bases for V and 4 bases for J; bases not matched to a gene: 7. Germline loops: CDR1 SGHTA, CDR2 FQGNSA. The CDR3 extends over 14 amino acids.

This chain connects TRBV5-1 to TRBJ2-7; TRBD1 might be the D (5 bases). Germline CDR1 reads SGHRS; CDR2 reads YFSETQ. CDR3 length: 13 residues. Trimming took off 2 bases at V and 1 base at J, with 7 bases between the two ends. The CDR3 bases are TGCGCCAGCAGCTTAGACAGATCCTACGAGCAGTACTTC. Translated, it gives CASSLDRSYEQYF.

The CDR3 region is CASSGGRETQYF. CDR3 sequence (DNA): TGTGCCAGCAGTGGGGGGAGGGAGACCCAGTACTTC. This rearrangement joins TRBV6-4 to TRBJ2-5; TRBD2 is a possible D gene (6 bases). Trimming took off 4 bases at V and 5 bases at J, with 8 bases between the two ends. This CDR3 is built from 12 residues. Germline lookup yields CDR1 MRHNA and CDR2 SNTAGT.

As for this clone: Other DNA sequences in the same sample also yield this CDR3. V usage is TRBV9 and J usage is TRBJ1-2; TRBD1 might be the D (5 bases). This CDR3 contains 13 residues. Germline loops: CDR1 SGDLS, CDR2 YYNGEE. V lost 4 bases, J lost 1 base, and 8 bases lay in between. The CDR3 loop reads CASSPDSNYGYTF. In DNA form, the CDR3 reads TGTGCCAGCAGCCCAGACAGTAACTATGGCTACACCTTC.

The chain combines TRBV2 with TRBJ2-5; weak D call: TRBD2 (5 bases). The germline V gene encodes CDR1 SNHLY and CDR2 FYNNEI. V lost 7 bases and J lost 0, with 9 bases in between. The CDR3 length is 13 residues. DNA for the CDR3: TGTGCCAGCATAATGGACTACCAAGAGACCCAGTACTTC. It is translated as CASIMDYQETQYF.

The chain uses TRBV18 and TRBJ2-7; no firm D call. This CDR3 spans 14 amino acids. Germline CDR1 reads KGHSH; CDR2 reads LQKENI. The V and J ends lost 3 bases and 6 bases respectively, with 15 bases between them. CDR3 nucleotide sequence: TGTGCCAGCTCACCCTCTCAGGTGGGTTTCGAGCAGTACTTC. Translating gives CASSPSQVGFEQYF.